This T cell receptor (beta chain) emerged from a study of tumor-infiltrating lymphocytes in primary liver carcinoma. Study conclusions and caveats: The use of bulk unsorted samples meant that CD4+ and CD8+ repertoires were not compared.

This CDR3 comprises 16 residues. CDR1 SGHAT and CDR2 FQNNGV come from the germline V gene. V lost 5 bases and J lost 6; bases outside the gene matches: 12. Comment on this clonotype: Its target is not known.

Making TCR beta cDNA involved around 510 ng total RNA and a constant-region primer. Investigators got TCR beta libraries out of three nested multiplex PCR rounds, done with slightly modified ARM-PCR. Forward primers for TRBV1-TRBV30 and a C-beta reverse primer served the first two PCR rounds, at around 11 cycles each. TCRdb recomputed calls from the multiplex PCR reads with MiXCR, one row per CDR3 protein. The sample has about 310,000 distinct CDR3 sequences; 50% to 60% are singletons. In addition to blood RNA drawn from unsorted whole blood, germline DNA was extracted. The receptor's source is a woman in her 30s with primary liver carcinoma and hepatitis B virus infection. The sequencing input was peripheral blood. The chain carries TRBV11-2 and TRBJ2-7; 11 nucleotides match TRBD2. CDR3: CASSRHIAGGVAEQYF. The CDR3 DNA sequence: TGTGCCAGCAGCAGGCATATAGCGGGAGGGGTGGCCGAGCAGTACTTC.